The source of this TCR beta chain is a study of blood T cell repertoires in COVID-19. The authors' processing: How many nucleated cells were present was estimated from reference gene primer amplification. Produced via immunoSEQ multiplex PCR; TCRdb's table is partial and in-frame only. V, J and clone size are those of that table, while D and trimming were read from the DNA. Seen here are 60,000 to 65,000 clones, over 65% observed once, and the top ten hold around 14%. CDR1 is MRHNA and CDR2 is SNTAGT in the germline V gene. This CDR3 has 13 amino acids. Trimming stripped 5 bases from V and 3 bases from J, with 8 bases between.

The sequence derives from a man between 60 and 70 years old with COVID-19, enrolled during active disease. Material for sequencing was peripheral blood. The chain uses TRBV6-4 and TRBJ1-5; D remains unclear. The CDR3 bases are TGTGCCAGCAGTTCAGAACCCAATCAGCCCCAGCATTTT. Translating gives CASSSEPNQPQHF.